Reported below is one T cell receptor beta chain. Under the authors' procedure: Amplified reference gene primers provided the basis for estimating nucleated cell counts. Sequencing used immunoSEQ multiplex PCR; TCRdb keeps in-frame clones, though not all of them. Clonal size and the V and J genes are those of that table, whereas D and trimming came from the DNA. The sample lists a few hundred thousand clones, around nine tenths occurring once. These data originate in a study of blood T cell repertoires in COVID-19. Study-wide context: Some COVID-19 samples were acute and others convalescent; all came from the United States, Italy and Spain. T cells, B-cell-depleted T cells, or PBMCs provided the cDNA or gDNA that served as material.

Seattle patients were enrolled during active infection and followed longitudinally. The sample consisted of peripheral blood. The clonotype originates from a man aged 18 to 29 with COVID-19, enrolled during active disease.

The CDR3 sequence: CASSPTASSTDTQYF. The CDR3 DNA sequence: TGTGCCAGCTCCCCGACAGCGTCTAGCACAGATACGCAGTATTTT. V is TRBV18 and J is TRBJ2-3, with D possibly TRBD1 on 5 matching bases. Trimming cost V 6 bases and J 0 bases, with 13 bases left between them. Germline loops: CDR1 KGHSH, CDR2 LQKENI. The CDR3 consists of 15 residues.